The 11 T cell receptor beta chains below all came from one sample that was sequenced in a study of T cell responses to AZD1222 COVID-19 vaccine. Sequencing used immunoSEQ multiplex PCR; TCRdb keeps in-frame clones, though not all of them. Of 150,000 to 160,000 clones listed, roughly nine tenths are singletons. The source was peripheral blood, collected on day 0 of AZD1222 vaccination. The receptors were sampled from an adult in good health.

The J gene is TRBJ1-3, the V gene TRBV6-2 or TRBV6-3, with D unclear. Germline CDR1 MNHEY, CDR2 SVGEGT. Trimming took off 2 bases at V and 2 bases at J, with 10 bases between the two ends. The CDR3 totals 15 residues. CDR3 bases: TGTGCCAGCAGTTACGGGTTCGGGGCTGGAAACACCATATATTTT. Protein product: CASSYGFGAGNTIYF.

CDR3 loop: CAISEGQGVSGYTF. The CDR3 DNA is TGTGCCATCAGTGAAGGACAGGGGGTCTCTGGCTACACCTTC. The V and J genes are TRBV10-3 and TRBJ1-2; 10 nucleotides match TRBD1. Losses at the gene ends were 3 bases for V and 7 bases for J; bases not matched to a gene: 5. The V gene's germline CDR1 is ENHRY and CDR2 SYGVKD. This CDR3 region has 14 residues.

The V and J genes are TRBV9 and TRBJ2-1; D remains ambiguous. With 6 bases removed from V and 6 bases from J, the gap between germline ends came to 10 bases. This CDR3 has 12 residues. From germline, CDR1 is SGDLS and CDR2 YYNGEE. The DNA for the CDR3 is TGTGCCAGCATCCTGGGCACCAATGAGCAGTTCTTC. This encodes CASILGTNEQFF.

This chain links TRBV7-9 with TRBJ1-5, with D perhaps TRBD1 (6 bases). CDR3 length equals 17 residues. Per germline, CDR1 SEHNR and CDR2 FQNEAQ (reference sequence). V shed 4 bases and J shed 2 bases, with 18 bases lying between them. The CDR3 DNA reads as TGTGCCAGCAGCTACGCACAGGGCGCTGGGGGCAATCAGCCCCAGCATTTT. Its translation is CASSYAQGAGGNQPQHF.

The chain recombines TRBV28 with TRBJ1-5; 7 bases line up with TRBD1. CDR3 size: 14 residues. V trimming: 5 bases; J trimming: 5 bases; junction bases outside the gene matches: 6. The V gene's germline CDR1 is MDHEN and CDR2 SYDVKM. CDR3: CASSHGTEYQPQHF. CDR3 nucleotides: TGTGCCAGCAGTCACGGGACAGAATATCAGCCCCAGCATTTT. The complete variable domain, with remaining parts taken from reference TRBV28 and TRBJ1-5, reads DVKVTQSSRYLVKRTGEKVFLECVQDMDHENMFWYRQDPGLGLRLIYFSYDVKMKEKGDIPEGYSVSREKKERFSLILESASTNQTSMYLCASSHGTEYQPQHFGDGTRLSIL.

This chain joins TRBV19 and TRBJ1-5; possibly TRBD1 for D (5 bases). Trimming removed 3 bases from V and 1 base from J, with 13 bases in between. This CDR3 has 16 amino acids. CDR1 and CDR2 (germline): LNHDA, SQIVND (reference sequence). The CDR3 DNA follows: TGTGCCAGTAGTATCACAGGATCTAGAAGCAATCAGCCCCAGCATTTT. Its translation: CASSITGSRSNQPQHF.

This chain joins TRBV6-5 and TRBJ1-6; weak D call: TRBD1 (6 bases). V was cut by 11 bases and J by 8 bases, with 13 bases left in between. CDR3 length: 12 amino acids. Germline CDR1 MNHEY, CDR2 SVGAGI. As DNA, the CDR3 is TGTGCCGCAGGGGAGAATGATTCACCCCTCCACTTT. As protein: CAAGENDSPLHF.

This clone was picked up one time. The chain links TRBV6-2 or TRBV6-3 to TRBJ1-5; D possibly corresponds to TRBD1 (5 bases). This CDR3 contains 16 residues. Trimming cost V 0 bases and J 6 bases, with 15 bases left between them. Germline V gene lookup returns CDR1 MNHEY and CDR2 SVGEGT. This CDR3 is CASSYSKGGAGQPQHF. CDR3 nucleotides: TGTGCCAGCAGTTACTCGAAGGGAGGGGCTGGTCAGCCCCAGCATTTT.

As DNA, the CDR3 is TGTGCCAGCAGTTACTCCGGGATCGGCAATCAGCCCCAGCATTTT. Residues: CASSYSGIGNQPQHF. The J gene is TRBJ1-5, the V gene TRBV6-5; D is unclear. V shed 0 bases and J shed 2 bases, with 8 bases lying between them. This CDR3 has 15 residues. Germline CDR1 reads MNHEY; CDR2 reads SVGAGI.

V gene TRBV6-5 combines with J gene TRBJ2-7; perhaps TRBD2 as D (6 bases). The CDR3 consists of 15 residues. Germline lookup yields CDR1 MNHEY and CDR2 SVGAGI. V was shortened by 2 bases and J by 3 bases, with 14 bases between the two germline ends. CDR3: CASSYGEVGYYEQYF. The CDR3 DNA reads as TGTGCCAGCAGTTACGGGGAGGTGGGTTACTACGAGCAGTACTTC.

The chain carries TRBV27 and TRBJ2-7; D call uncertain. Looked up from germline, CDR1 is MNHEY and CDR2 is SMNVEV (reference sequence). The germline V and J ends were trimmed by 5 bases and 1 base, with 9 bases remaining between them. This CDR3 is built from 13 residues. In DNA, the CDR3 is TGTGCCAGCAGTCGGGTAGGGTCCTACGAGCAGTACTTC. It codes for CASSRVGSYEQYF.